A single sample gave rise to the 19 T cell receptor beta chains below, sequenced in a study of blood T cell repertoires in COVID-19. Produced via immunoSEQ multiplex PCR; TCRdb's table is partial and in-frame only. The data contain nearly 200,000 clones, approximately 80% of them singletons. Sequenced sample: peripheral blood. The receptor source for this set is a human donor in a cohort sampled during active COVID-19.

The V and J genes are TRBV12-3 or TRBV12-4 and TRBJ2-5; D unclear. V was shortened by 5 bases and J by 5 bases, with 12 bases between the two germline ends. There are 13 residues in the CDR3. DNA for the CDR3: TGTGCCAGCAGTCCTCTTCAGGTCGAGACCCAGTACTTC. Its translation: CASSPLQVETQYF.

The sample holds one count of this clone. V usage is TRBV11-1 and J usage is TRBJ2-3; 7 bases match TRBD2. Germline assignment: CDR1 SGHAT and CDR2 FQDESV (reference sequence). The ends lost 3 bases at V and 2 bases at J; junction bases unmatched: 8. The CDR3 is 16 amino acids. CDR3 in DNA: TGTGCCAGCAGCTTCGGGGGGACGGCGAACACAGATACGCAGTATTTT. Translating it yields CASSFGGTANTDTQYF.

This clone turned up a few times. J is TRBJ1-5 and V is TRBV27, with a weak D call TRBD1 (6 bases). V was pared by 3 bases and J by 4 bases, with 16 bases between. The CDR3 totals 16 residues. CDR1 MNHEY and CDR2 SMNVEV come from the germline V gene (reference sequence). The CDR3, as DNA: TGTGCCAGCAGTTTTATGGACAGTCCAACGAATCAGCCCCAGCATTTT. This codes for CASSFMDSPTNQPQHF.

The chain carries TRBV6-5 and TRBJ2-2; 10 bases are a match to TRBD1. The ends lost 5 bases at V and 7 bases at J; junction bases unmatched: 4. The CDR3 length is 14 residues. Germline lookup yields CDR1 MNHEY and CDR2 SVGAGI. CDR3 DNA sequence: TGTGCCAGCAGTAGGGACAGGGGAATCGGGGAGCTGTTTTTT. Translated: CASSRDRGIGELFF.

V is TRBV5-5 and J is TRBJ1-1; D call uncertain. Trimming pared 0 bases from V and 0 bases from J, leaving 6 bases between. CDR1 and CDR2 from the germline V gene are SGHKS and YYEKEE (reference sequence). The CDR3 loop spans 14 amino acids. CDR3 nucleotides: TGTGCCAGCAGCTTGGATTTCGTGAACACTGAAGCTTTCTTT. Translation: CASSLDFVNTEAFF.

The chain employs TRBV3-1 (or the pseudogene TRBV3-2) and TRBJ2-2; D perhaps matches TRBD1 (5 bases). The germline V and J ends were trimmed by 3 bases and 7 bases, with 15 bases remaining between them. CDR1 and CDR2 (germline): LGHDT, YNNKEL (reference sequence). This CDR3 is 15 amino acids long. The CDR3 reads CASSQILIQGGELFF. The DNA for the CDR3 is TGTGCCAGCAGCCAGATTCTTATCCAGGGCGGGGAGCTGTTTTTT.

The CDR3 is CASSLLGQGSNEQFF. The CDR3, as DNA: TGTGCCAGCAGCTTATTAGGACAGGGCTCCAATGAGCAGTTCTTC. The V call is TRBV11-3, the J call TRBJ2-1; TRBD1 aligns across 8 bases. In germline, CDR1 is SGHNT, CDR2 YENEEA. The CDR3 extends over 15 amino acids. V gave up 2 bases and J gave up 6 bases; unmatched junction bases: 6.

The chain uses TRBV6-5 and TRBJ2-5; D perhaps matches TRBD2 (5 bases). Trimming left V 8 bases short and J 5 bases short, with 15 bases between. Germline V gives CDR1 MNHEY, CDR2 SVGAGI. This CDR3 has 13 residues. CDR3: CASSPGVVETQYF. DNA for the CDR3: TGTGCCAGCTCCCCCGGGGTAGTTGAGACCCAGTACTTC.

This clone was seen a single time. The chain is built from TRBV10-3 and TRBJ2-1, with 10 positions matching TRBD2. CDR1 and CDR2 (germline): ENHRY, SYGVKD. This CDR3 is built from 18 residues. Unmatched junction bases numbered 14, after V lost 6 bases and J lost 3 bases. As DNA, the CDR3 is TGTGCCATCAGCCCGGGACTAGCGAGGGGAACTTTCTACAATGAGCAGTTCTTC. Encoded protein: CAISPGLARGTFYNEQFF.

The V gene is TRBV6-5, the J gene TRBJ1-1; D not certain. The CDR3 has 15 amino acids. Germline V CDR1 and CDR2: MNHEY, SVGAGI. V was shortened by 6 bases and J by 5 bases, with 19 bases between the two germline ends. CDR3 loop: CASRNRPGPGTEAFF. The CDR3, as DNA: TGTGCCAGCAGAAACCGACCCGGACCGGGGACTGAAGCTTTCTTT.

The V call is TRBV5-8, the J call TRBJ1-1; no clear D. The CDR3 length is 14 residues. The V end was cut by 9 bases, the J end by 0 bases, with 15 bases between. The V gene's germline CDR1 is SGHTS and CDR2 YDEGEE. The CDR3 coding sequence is TGTGCCACCACCGCCCCGGTCTTGAACACTGAAGCTTTCTTT. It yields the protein CATTAPVLNTEAFF.

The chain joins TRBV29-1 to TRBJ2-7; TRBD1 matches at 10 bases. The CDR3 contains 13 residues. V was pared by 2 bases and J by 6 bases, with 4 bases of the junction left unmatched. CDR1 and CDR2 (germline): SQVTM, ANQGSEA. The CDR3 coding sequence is TGCAGCGTTGAACGGGGACAGGGGCCCGAGCAGTACTTC. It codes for CSVERGQGPEQYF.

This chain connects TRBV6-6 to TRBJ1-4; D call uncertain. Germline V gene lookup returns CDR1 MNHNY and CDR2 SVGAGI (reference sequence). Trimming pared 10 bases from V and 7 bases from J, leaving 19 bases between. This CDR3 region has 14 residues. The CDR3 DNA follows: TGTGCCACCCAATTGGGGAGGCTGGGTGAAAAACTGTTTTTT. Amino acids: CATQLGRLGEKLFF.

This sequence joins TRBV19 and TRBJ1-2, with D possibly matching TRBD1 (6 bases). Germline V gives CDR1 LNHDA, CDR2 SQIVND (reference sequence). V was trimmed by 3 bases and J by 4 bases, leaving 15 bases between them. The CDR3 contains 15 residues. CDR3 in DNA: TGTGCCAGTAGTATGCTAAGGACAGATGGCTATGGCTACACCTTC. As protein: CASSMLRTDGYGYTF. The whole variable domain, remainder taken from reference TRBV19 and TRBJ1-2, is DGGITQSPKYLFRKEGQNVTLSCEQNLNHDAMYWYRQDPGQGLRLIYYSQIVNDFQKGDIAEGYSVSREKKESFPLTVTSAQKNPTAFYLCASSMLRTDGYGYTFGSGTRLTVV.

This CDR3 is CASSDGGGGAAEAFF. The CDR3 DNA reads as TGCGCCAGCAGTGATGGCGGAGGAGGGGCAGCTGAAGCTTTCTTT. The chain recombines TRBV10-1 with TRBJ1-1, with a possible D match to TRBD1 (5 bases). V lost 3 bases and J lost 6, with 17 bases in between. CDR1 is WNHNN, CDR2 SYGVQD, per germline (reference sequence). The CDR3 totals 15 residues.

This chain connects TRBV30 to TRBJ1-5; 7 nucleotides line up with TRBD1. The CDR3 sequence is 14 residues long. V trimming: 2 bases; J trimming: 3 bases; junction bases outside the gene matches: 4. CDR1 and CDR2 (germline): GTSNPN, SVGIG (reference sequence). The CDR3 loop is CAWSTDRANQPQHF. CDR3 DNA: TGTGCCTGGAGTACAGACAGGGCCAATCAGCCCCAGCATTTT.

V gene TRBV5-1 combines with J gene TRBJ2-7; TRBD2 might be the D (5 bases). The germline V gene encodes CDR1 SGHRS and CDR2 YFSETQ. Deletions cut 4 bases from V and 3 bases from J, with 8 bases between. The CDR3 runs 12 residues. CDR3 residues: CASSPDYYEQYF. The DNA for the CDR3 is TGCGCCAGCAGCCCTGACTACTACGAGCAGTACTTC.

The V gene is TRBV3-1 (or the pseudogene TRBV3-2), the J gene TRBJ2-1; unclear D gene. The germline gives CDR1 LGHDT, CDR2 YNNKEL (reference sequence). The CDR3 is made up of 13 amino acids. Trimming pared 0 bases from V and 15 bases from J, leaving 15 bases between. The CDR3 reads CASSQDRSPYLFF. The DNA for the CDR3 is TGTGCCAGCAGCCAAGATCGGAGCCCATACTTGTTCTTC.

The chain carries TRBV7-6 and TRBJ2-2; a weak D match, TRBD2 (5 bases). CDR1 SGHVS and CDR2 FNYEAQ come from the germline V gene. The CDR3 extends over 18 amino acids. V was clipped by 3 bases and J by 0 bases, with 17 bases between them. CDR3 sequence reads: CASSFVASGPANTGELFF. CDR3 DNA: TGTGCCAGCAGCTTTGTGGCGAGCGGACCCGCGAACACCGGGGAGCTGTTTTTT.